Listed here are 27 T cell receptor beta chains from one sample, sequenced in a study of blood T cell repertoires in COVID-19 (TCRdb year 2020). The library relied on the immunoSEQ multiplex PCR assay. The source is immuneACCESS, and TCRdb retained only in-frame sequences with V and J called. Part of the clones is not carried over; for the studies checked, unresolved V genes explain less than half of this, and the remainder is unexplained. The sample table lists around 37,000 clones, about 85% of them with a count of one. The top ten constitute roughly 1.7% of the sample. The sample taken for sequencing was peripheral blood. The receptors come from a man in his 60s with COVID-19, enrolled during active disease.

This clone was seen more than once but under ten times. The V call is TRBV19, the J call TRBJ1-3, with unresolved D. The ends were cut back, 7 bases at V and 2 bases at J, with 9 bases in the middle. The CDR3 is 13 amino acids. Germline loops: CDR1 LNHDA, CDR2 SQIVND (reference sequence). The CDR3 DNA sequence: TGTGCCAGTACCTTGCAGGCTGGAAACACCATATATTTT. Protein: CASTLQAGNTIYF.

This chain uses TRBV11-2 with TRBJ1-1; 8 nucleotides line up with TRBD1. Per the germline V gene, CDR1 is SGHAT and CDR2 is FQNNGV. Unmatched junction bases numbered 4, after V lost 0 bases and J lost 1 base. The CDR3 consists of 16 residues. The CDR3 spells CASSLEGTGQNTEAFF. The CDR3 DNA follows: TGTGCCAGCAGCTTAGAAGGGACAGGTCAGAACACTGAAGCTTTCTTT.

The chain recombines TRBV27 with TRBJ2-4; 15 bases agree with TRBD2. V was pared by 6 bases and J by 0 bases, with 15 bases of the junction left unmatched. Per germline, CDR1 MNHEY and CDR2 SMNVEV (reference sequence). CDR3 length equals 21 residues. CDR3 coding DNA: TGTGCCAGCAGACCACTAGAACCGGGACTAGCGGGGGGCTTAGCCAAAAACATTCAGTACTTC. Translation: CASRPLEPGLAGGLAKNIQYF.

The V gene is TRBV30, the J gene TRBJ1-1, with D possibly being TRBD1 (6 bases). V was trimmed by 0 bases and J by 5 bases, leaving 13 bases between them. In germline, CDR1 is GTSNPN, CDR2 SVGIG (reference sequence). The CDR3 loop spans 14 amino acids. Here the CDR3 DNA reads TGTGCCTGGAGTGTACAGGACAGTAAGACTGAAGCTTTCTTT. Its protein is CAWSVQDSKTEAFF.

The gene calls are TRBV12-3 or TRBV12-4 and TRBJ1-1, with D possibly TRBD1 on 5 matching bases. The germline V and J ends were trimmed by 5 bases and 5 bases, with 12 bases remaining between them. This CDR3 spans 13 amino acids. CDR3 in DNA: TGTGCCAGCAGTAATAAGCAGGGTACTGAAGCTTTCTTT. Amino acid sequence: CASSNKQGTEAFF.

The chain carries TRBV15 and TRBJ2-7; TRBD2 matches 7 bases. From germline, CDR1 is LNHNV and CDR2 YYDKDF (reference sequence). This CDR3 spans 14 amino acids. V shed 6 bases and J 4 bases; nucleotides not matched to a gene: 9. The CDR3 protein is CATRGGSRKYEQYF. CDR3 sequence (DNA): TGTGCCACCAGGGGCGGGAGTCGCAAATACGAGCAGTACTTC.

In this sample, this clone turned up a few times. The chain recombines TRBV13 with TRBJ1-1; TRBD1 matches at 7 bases. This CDR3 is 12 amino acids long. Germline lookup yields CDR1 PRHDT and CDR2 FYEKMQ (reference sequence). With V trimmed by 4 bases and J by 10 bases, 6 bases remained unmatched. The CDR3 DNA is TGTGCCAGCAGCTCCGCCCAGGGGGTAGCTTTCTTT. It yields the protein CASSSAQGVAFF.

V usage is TRBV3-1 (or the pseudogene TRBV3-2) and J usage is TRBJ2-1; 12 bases fit TRBD2. This CDR3 is built from 15 residues. V lost 4 bases, J lost 12 bases, and 10 bases stayed unmatched. Germline V CDR1 and CDR2: LGHDT, YNNKEL (reference sequence). The CDR3 coding sequence is TGTGCCAGCAGCCGGACTAGCGGGAAAGGGGAGGGGCAGTTCTTC. Translating gives CASSRTSGKGEGQFF.

This chain connects TRBV2 to TRBJ1-2; D possibly corresponds to TRBD1 (6 bases). Trimming cost V 7 bases and J 8 bases, with 11 bases left between them. The CDR3 totals 11 residues. Germline CDR1 reads SNHLY; CDR2 reads FYNNEI. CDR3 sequence: CASTRGDGYTF. The CDR3 DNA follows: TGTGCCAGCACCAGGGGAGACGGCTACACCTTC.

V is TRBV3-1 (or the pseudogene TRBV3-2) and J is TRBJ1-2; the D gene is possibly TRBD1 (5 bases). Trimming cost V 3 bases and J 6 bases, with 20 bases left between them. Germline values: CDR1 LGHDT, CDR2 YNNKEL (reference sequence). The CDR3 is 16 residues long. The CDR3 coding sequence is TGTGCCAGCAGCCATAGCCAGTCGGGACTGTCTAATGGCTACACCTTC. The encoded protein is CASSHSQSGLSNGYTF.

This chain joins TRBV2 and TRBJ1-6; TRBD1 aligns across 7 bases. The germline gives CDR1 SNHLY, CDR2 FYNNEI. V gave up 7 bases and J gave up 5 bases; unmatched junction bases: 8. The CDR3 has 15 amino acids. The CDR3: CASTDRDSHNSPLHF. The CDR3 nucleotides read TGTGCCAGCACCGACCGGGACAGCCATAATTCACCCCTCCACTTT.

This sequence joins TRBV5-5 and TRBJ2-1, with D maybe TRBD2 (5 bases). Deletions cut 10 bases from V and 2 bases from J, with 13 bases between. Germline V gene lookup returns CDR1 SGHKS and CDR2 YYEKEE (reference sequence). The CDR3 contains 13 residues. For the CDR3, the DNA is TGTGCCTGCGGGCGTAACACCTACAATGAGCAGTTCTTC. This sequence encodes CACGRNTYNEQFF.

The gene calls are TRBV12-3 or TRBV12-4 and TRBJ1-5; D remains ambiguous. V was shortened by 2 bases and J by 7 bases, with 9 bases between the two germline ends. This CDR3 contains 13 residues. The CDR3 protein is CASSLRGSQPQHF. CDR3 nucleotides: TGTGCCAGCAGTTTAAGAGGGAGCCAGCCCCAGCATTTT.

The CDR3 loop is CASTRQGGTEAFF. The CDR3 nucleotides read TGTGCCAGCACCCGACAGGGTGGCACTGAAGCTTTCTTT. The J gene is TRBJ1-1, the V gene TRBV27, with TRBD1 matching 7 bases. CDR1 is MNHEY and CDR2 is SMNVEV in the germline V gene (reference sequence). The ends lost 7 bases at V and 4 bases at J; junction bases unmatched: 6. The CDR3 is made up of 13 amino acids.

The rearrangement joins TRBV7-2 to TRBJ1-6; 9 bases are shared with TRBD1. The ends lost 2 bases at V and 9 bases at J; junction bases unmatched: 5. Germline V CDR1 and CDR2: SGHTA, FQGNSA. This CDR3 is 15 amino acids long. CDR3 amino acids: CASSLKGQGSSPLHF. The CDR3 coding sequence is TGTGCCAGCAGCTTAAAGGGACAGGGATCTTCACCCCTCCACTTT.

There are a few counts of this clone. The V and J genes are TRBV6-1 and TRBJ1-1; D gene unclear. CDR1 MNHNS and CDR2 SASEGT come from the germline V gene. The CDR3 loop spans 17 amino acids. V was shortened by 6 bases and J by 0 bases, with 20 bases between the two germline ends. The DNA for the CDR3 is TGTGCCAGCAGGGAAACAGACCCAACGCCCTTGAACACTGAAGCTTTCTTT. Its protein is CASRETDPTPLNTEAFF.

This clone was observed a few times. The chain carries TRBV30 and TRBJ1-6; no clear D. The CDR3 is 18 residues long. V gave up 0 bases and J gave up 0 bases, with 15 bases separating them. Germline CDR1 and CDR2: GTSNPN and SVGIG (reference sequence). CDR3 protein: CAWSVSRLLSSYNSPLHF. The CDR3 DNA follows: TGTGCCTGGAGTGTGTCCAGGCTCCTCAGCTCCTATAATTCACCCCTCCACTTT.

V and J are TRBV28 and TRBJ2-1; D not resolved. Per the germline V gene, CDR1 is MDHEN and CDR2 is SYDVKM. This CDR3 has 11 residues. Trimming left V 5 bases short and J 9 bases short, with 8 bases between. CDR3 nucleotides: TGTGCCAGCAGTGTCCGGGTTGAGCAGTTCTTC. Translating it yields CASSVRVEQFF.

The chain combines TRBV10-3 with TRBJ1-5; the match to TRBD1 covers 9 bases. The length of the CDR3 is 16 residues. Germline assignment: CDR1 ENHRY and CDR2 SYGVKD. J lost 3 bases, V lost 0 bases, and 3 bases had no gene match. The CDR3 coding sequence is TGTGCCATCAGTGAGTCCGGGACAGGGATCAATCAGCCCCAGCATTTT. This encodes CAISESGTGINQPQHF.

The gene calls are TRBV18 and TRBJ1-1; no reliable D call. Germline CDR1 reads KGHSH; CDR2 reads LQKENI. V was clipped by 5 bases and J by 0 bases, with 10 bases between them. The CDR3 has 14 residues. CDR3 in amino acids: CASSSTSLNTEAFF. CDR3 bases: TGTGCCAGCTCATCCACAAGTTTGAACACTGAAGCTTTCTTT.

The V gene is TRBV3-1 (or the pseudogene TRBV3-2), the J gene TRBJ1-5, with a tentative D call TRBD1 (6 bases). This CDR3 has 17 residues. Germline assignment: CDR1 LGHDT and CDR2 YNNKEL (reference sequence). V lost 0 bases and J 1 base, leaving 13 bases between the germline ends. CDR3 DNA: TGTGCCAGCAGCCAAGAGCACGACAGGTCCAGCAATCAGCCCCAGCATTTT. Residues: CASSQEHDRSSNQPQHF.

This chain connects TRBV1 to TRBJ1-6; the table names TRBD1, a call not compared with the DNA. TRBV1 is annotated as a pseudogene. CDR3 length: 17 amino acids. As DNA, the CDR3 is TGCACCAGCAGCCAAGGCGGGCATGGACAGGATAATTCACCCCTCCACTTT. Translating gives CTSSQGGHGQDNSPLHF.

This clone came up a few times. V and J are TRBV19 and TRBJ1-3; D gene ambiguous. Trimming removed 4 bases from V and 3 bases from J, with 7 bases in between. This CDR3 has 13 amino acids. Germline V gives CDR1 LNHDA, CDR2 SQIVND (reference sequence). CDR3 protein: CASSTSGGNTIYF. Here the CDR3 DNA reads TGTGCCAGTAGTACCTCCGGTGGAAACACCATATATTTT.

The chain is built from TRBV6-2 or TRBV6-3 and TRBJ2-1, with D possibly TRBD1 on 6 matching bases. V was cut by 4 bases and J by 4 bases, with 14 bases left in between. This CDR3 has 15 amino acids. Germline V lookup: CDR1 MNHEY, CDR2 SVGEGT. CDR3 DNA: TGTGCCAGCAGTTCAAGAGGGGGTGGATACAATGAGCAGTTCTTC. The encoded protein is CASSSRGGGYNEQFF.

The V call is TRBV18, the J call TRBJ1-2; D ambiguous. The CDR3 has 13 residues. Germline V lookup: CDR1 KGHSH, CDR2 LQKENI. The V gene lost 5 bases and the J gene lost 8 bases, with 15 bases spanning the gap. CDR3 sequence reads: CASSTLSGVGYTF. The CDR3 bases are TGTGCCAGCTCAACACTTAGCGGGGTCGGCTACACCTTC. The complete variable domain, with remaining parts taken from reference TRBV18 and TRBJ1-2, reads NAGVMQNPRHLVRRRGQEARLRCSPMKGHSHVYWYRQLPEEGLKFMVYLQKENIIDESGMPKERFSAEFPKEGPSILRIQQVVRGDSAAYFCASSTLSGVGYTFGSGTRLTVV.

This chain uses TRBV6-1 with TRBJ1-3; the match to TRBD1 covers 7 bases. Germline V gene lookup returns CDR1 MNHNS and CDR2 SASEGT. Losses at the gene ends were 3 bases for V and 0 bases for J; bases not matched to a gene: 5. This CDR3 is 16 amino acids long. The CDR3 DNA reads TGTGCCAGCAGTGAGAGGGACAGCTTCTCTGGAAACACCATATATTTT. It encodes CASSERDSFSGNTIYF.

J is TRBJ1-3 and V is TRBV15; TRBD1 agrees at 9 bases. The trim removed 3 bases at V and 0 bases at J, leaving 0 bases unmatched. The V gene's germline CDR1 is LNHNV and CDR2 YYDKDF (reference sequence). CDR3 length equals 15 residues. CDR3 in amino acids: CATSRDRGSGNTIYF. The CDR3 DNA sequence: TGTGCCACCAGCAGGGACAGGGGCTCTGGAAACACCATATATTTT.